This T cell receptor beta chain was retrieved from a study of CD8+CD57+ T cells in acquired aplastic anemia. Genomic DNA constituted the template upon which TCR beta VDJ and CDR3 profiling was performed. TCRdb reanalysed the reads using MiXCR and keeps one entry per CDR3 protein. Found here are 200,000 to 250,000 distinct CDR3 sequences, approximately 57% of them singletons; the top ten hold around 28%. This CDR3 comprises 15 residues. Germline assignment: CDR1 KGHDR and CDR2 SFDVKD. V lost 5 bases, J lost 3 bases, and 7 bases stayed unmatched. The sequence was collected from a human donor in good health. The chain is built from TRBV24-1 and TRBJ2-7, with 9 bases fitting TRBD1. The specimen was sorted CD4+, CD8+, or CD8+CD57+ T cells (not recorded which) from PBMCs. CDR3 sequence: CATSAEDRGIYEQYF. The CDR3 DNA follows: TGTGCCACCAGTGCTGAGGACAGGGGAATCTACGAGCAGTACTTC.